This T cell receptor beta chain was found in a study of sequential checkpoint blockade in melanoma. Study details: Patients were randomized 1:1 to nivolumab-then-ipilimumab or ipilimumab-then-nivolumab first-line.

Germline assignment: CDR1 MNHEY and CDR2 SMNVEV (reference sequence). CDR3 length: 14 amino acids. The V gene lost 0 bases and the J gene lost 6 bases, with 11 bases spanning the gap. The data were produced by immunoSEQ multiplex PCR, yet TCRdb's version contains in-frame clones alone and is incomplete. The top ten clones hold around 24% of a sample with 8,500 to 10,000 clones, around two thirds of them seen once. Regarding treatment: randomized to nivolumab then ipilimumab (arm A) or the reverse (arm B). None of the patients previously received DNA-damaging chemotherapy. PBMC sorting kept live CD3+CD8+ cells without CD19 or CD56.

The chain links TRBV27 to TRBJ1-2, with D possibly being TRBD1 (6 bases). This clonotype originated in a human donor with melanoma. Sequencing used CD8+ T cells sorted from blood (inferred from file names), obtained from a patient given nivolumab and ipilimumab in sequence. The CDR3: CASSLSFAGDGYTF. CDR3 in DNA: TGTGCCAGCAGTTTATCGTTCGCAGGGGATGGCTACACCTTC.